This T cell receptor (beta chain) was identified during a study of monozygotic twins with cystic fibrosis. Clones were read by immunoSEQ multiplex PCR, and TCRdb kept only the in-frame ones, dropping some. The sample yields about 29,000 clones, approximately 80% seen once. The V end was cut by 4 bases, the J end by 3 bases, with 16 bases between. The CDR3 runs to 15 residues. Germline CDR1 and CDR2: MGHRA and YSYEKL. The chain combines TRBV4-1 with TRBJ2-7; D is possibly TRBD1 or TRBD2 (5 bases each). The receptor was isolated from a girl between 2 and 10 years old with cystic fibrosis. Sequenced: blood. CDR3 nucleotide sequence: TGCGCCAGCAGCCCGAACGGGACGCACTACTACGAGCAGTACTTC. This sequence encodes CASSPNGTHYYEQYF.